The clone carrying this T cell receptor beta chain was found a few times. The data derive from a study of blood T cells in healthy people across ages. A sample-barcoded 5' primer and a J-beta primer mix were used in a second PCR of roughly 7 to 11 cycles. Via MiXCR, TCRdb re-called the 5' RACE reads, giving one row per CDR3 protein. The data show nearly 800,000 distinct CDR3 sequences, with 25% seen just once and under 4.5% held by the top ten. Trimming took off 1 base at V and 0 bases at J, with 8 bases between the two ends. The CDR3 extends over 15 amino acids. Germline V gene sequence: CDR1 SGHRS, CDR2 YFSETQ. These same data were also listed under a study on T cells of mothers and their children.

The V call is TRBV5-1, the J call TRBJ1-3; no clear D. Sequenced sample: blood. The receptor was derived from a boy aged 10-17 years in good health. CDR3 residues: CASSLKGDSGNTIYF. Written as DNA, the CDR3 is TGCGCCAGCAGCTTGAAGGGCGACTCTGGAAACACCATATATTTT.